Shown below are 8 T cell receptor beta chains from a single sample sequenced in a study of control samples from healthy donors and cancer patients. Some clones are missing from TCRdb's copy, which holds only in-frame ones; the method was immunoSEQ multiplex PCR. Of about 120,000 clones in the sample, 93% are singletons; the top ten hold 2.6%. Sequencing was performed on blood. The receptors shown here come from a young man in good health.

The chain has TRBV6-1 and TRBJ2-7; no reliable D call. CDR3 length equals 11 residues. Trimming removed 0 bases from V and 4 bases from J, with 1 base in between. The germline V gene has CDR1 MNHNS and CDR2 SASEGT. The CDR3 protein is CASSEAYEQYF. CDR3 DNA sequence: TGTGCCAGCAGTGAAGCTTACGAGCAGTACTTC.

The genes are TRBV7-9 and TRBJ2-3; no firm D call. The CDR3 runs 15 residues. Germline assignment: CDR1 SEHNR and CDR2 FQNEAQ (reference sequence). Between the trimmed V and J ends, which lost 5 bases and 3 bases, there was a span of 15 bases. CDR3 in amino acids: CASSQVTLGTDTQYF. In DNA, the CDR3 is TGTGCCAGCAGCCAAGTAACTCTGGGTACAGATACGCAGTATTTT.

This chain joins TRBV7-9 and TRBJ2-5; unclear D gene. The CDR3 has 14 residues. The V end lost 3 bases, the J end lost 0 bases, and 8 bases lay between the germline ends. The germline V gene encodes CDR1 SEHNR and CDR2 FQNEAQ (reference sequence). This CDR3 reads CASSFSQYQETQYF. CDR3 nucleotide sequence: TGTGCCAGCAGCTTTAGCCAGTACCAAGAGACCCAGTACTTC.

The CDR3 loop is CASSVGQTGADTQYF. The CDR3 DNA is TGTGCCAGCAGCGTAGGCCAAACAGGGGCAGATACGCAGTATTTT. This chain links TRBV9 with TRBJ2-3, with 7 bases fitting TRBD1. CDR1 and CDR2 from the germline V gene are SGDLS and YYNGEE. The CDR3 contains 15 residues. Trimming took 0 bases from V and 4 from J; bases not matched to a gene: 5. The variable domain in full, completed from reference TRBV9 and TRBJ2-3, reads DSGVTQTPKHLITATGQRVTLRCSPRSGDLSVYWYQQSLDQGLQFLIQYYNGEERAKGNILERFSAQQFPDLHSELNLSSLELGDSALYFCASSVGQTGADTQYFGPGTRLTVL.

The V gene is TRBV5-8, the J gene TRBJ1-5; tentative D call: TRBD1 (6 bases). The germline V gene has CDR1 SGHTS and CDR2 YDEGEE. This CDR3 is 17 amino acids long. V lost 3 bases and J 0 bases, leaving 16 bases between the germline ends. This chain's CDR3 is CASSYGQQLYSNQPQHF. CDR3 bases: TGTGCCAGCAGCTACGGACAGCAACTATATAGCAATCAGCCCCAGCATTTT. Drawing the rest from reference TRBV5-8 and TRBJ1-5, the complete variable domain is EAGVTQSPTHLIKTRGQQATLRCSPISGHTSVYWYQQALGLGLQFLLWYDEGEERNRGNFPPRFSGRQFPNYSSELNVNALELEDSALYLCASSYGQQLYSNQPQHFGDGTRLSIL.

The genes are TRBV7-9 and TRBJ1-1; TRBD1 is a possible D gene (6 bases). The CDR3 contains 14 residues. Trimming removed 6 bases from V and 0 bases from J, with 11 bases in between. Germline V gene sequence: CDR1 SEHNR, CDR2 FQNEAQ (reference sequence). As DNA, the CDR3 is TGTGCCAGCAGGCGGACAGCCCTGAACACTGAAGCTTTCTTT. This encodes CASRRTALNTEAFF.

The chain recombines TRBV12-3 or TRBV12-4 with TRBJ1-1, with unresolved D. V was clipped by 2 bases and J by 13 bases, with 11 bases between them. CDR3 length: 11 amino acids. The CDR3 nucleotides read TGTGCCAGCAGTTTAAGAGGATGGGATTTCTTT. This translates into CASSLRGWDFF.

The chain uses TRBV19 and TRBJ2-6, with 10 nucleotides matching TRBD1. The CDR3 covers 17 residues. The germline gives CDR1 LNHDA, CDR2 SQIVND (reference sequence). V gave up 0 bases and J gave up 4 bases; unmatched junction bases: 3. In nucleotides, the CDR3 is TGTGCCAGTAGTATAGAGACAGGGGGCACCGGGGCCAACGTCCTGACTTTC. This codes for CASSIETGGTGANVLTF.